Reported below is one TCR beta chain. The data are from a study of blood T cell repertoires in COVID-19. Germline V gene sequence: CDR1 MGHRA, CDR2 YSYEKL. The CDR3 totals 15 residues. V was shortened by 0 bases and J by 0 bases, with 6 bases between the two germline ends. Sequencing was performed with immunoSEQ multiplex PCR; in TCRdb, only in-frame clones are kept and a portion is missing. The sample lists about 250,000 clones; roughly 85% were seen once. The material sequenced was PBMCs or T cells enriched from blood (not recorded which). This TCR came from a woman between 25 and 40 years old who had recovered from COVID-19. The chain links TRBV4-1 to TRBJ1-5; D remains unclear. The CDR3 DNA is TGCGCCAGCAGCCAAGATTTCCATAGCAATCAGCCCCAGCATTTT. Its translation: CASSQDFHSNQPQHF.